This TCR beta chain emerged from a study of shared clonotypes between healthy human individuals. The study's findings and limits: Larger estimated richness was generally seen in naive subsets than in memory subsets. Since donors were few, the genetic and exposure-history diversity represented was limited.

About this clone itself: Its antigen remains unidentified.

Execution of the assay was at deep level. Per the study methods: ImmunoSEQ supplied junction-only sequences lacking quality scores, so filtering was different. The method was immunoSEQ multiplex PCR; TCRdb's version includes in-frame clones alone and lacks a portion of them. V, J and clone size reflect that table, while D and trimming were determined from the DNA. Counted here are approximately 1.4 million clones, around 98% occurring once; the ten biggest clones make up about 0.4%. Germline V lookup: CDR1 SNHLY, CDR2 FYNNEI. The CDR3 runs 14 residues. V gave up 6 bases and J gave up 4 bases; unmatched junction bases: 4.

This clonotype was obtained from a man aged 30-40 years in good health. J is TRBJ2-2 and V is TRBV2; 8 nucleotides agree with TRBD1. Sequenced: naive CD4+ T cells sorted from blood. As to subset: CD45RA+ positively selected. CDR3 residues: CASRETGVTGELFF. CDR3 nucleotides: TGTGCCAGCAGGGAGACAGGGGTCACCGGGGAGCTGTTTTTT.